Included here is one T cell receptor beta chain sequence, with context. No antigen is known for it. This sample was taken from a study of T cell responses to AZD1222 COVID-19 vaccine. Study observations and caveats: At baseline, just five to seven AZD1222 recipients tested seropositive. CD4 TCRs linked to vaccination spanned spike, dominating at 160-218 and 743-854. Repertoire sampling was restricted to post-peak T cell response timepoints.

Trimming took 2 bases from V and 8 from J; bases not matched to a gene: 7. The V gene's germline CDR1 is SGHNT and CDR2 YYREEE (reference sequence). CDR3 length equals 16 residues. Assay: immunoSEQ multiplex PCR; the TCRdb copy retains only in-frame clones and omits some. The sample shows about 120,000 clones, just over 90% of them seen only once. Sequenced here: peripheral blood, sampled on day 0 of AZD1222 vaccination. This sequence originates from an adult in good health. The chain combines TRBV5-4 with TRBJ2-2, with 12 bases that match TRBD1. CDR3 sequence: CASSLGDRGRRGELFF. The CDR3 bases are TGTGCCAGCAGCTTAGGGGACAGGGGGCGCAGGGGGGAGCTGTTTTTT. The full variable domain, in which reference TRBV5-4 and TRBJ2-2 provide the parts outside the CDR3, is ETGVTQSPTHLIKTRGQQVTLRCSSQSGHNTVSWYQQALGQGPQFIFQYYREEENGRGNFPPRFSGLQFPNYSSELNVNALELDDSALYLCASSLGDRGRRGELFFGEGSRLTVL.